These 13 T cell receptor beta chains came from one sample sequenced in a study of metastatic and nonmetastatic thyroid tumors. TCRdb re-called the PCR reads through MiXCR. Among 9,400 or so clones listed, approximately 32% were seen once. Until they underwent thyroid surgery, no patient had received any treatment. Sequencing was carried out using adjacent normal tissue. The receptors come from a female donor with papillary thyroid cancer or a benign thyroid nodule (not recorded which). Some clones in this sample may be carry-over from other donors' samples.

By sample share, this clone is medium-sized (0.01 to 0.1%). The chain has TRBV19 and TRBJ2-1; 10 nucleotides agree with TRBD2. The trim removed 3 bases at V and 2 bases at J, leaving 1 base unmatched. CDR1 LNHDA and CDR2 SQIVND come from the germline V gene (reference sequence). The CDR3 consists of 15 residues. CDR3 nucleotides: TGTGCCAGTAGTATGGGACTAGCGACCTACAATGAGCAGTTCTTC. It codes for CASSMGLATYNEQFF.

The V call is TRBV12-3 or TRBV12-4, the J call TRBJ1-1; no firm D call. Trimming cost V 6 bases and J 4 bases, with 12 bases left between them. The CDR3 length is 13 residues. CDR3 region: CASSHVLGTEAFF. CDR3 DNA: TGTGCCAGCAGCCACGTTTTGGGCACTGAAGCTTTCTTT.

The gene calls are TRBV6-1 and TRBJ2-1; 7 positions match TRBD1. Germline CDR1 MNHNS, CDR2 SASEGT. V was clipped by 5 bases and J by 4 bases; unmatched bases: 5. This CDR3 contains 14 residues. DNA for the CDR3: TGTGCCAGCAGTACCGGGACAGCTTACAATGAGCAGTTCTTC. Its protein product is CASSTGTAYNEQFF.

This chain connects TRBV7-2 to TRBJ2-7, with D tentatively TRBD1 (6 bases). The CDR3 covers 14 residues. Trimming left V 4 bases short and J 2 bases short, with 12 bases between. Germline CDR1 reads SGHTA; CDR2 reads FQGNSA. In DNA form, the CDR3 reads TGTGCCAGCAGCTCAAACAGGGAAGCCTACGAGCAGTACTTC. Its protein is CASSSNREAYEQYF.

As to this clone: Sequence at one end of the junction differs from germline and may be a read error. The chain combines TRBV20-1 with TRBJ2-7, with a possible D match to TRBD2 (6 bases). The CDR3 runs 15 residues. Germline V gives CDR1 DFQATT, CDR2 SNEGSKA (reference sequence). CDR3 coding DNA: TGCAGTGCAAGAGTGGTCGGGAGAGGTCGGAAGGAGCAGTACTTC. Its protein product is CSARVVGRGRKEQYF.

Comment on this clone: A read error may explain this, as a much larger clone is one base away. V and J are TRBV9 and TRBJ2-1; 9 bases fit TRBD2. This CDR3 is built from 16 residues. Germline lookup yields CDR1 SGDLS and CDR2 YYNGEE. V lost 4 bases, J lost 6 bases, and 11 bases stayed unmatched. CDR3 loop: CASSFRTSEIRNEQFF. The CDR3 DNA sequence: TGTGCCAGCAGCTTTCGGACTAGCGAGATTCGCAATGAGCAGTTCTTC.

DNA of the CDR3: TGTGCCTGGAGTGTTTATACCGCAATGCAGCAGTTCTTC. The encoded protein is CAWSVYTAMQQFF. The chain recombines TRBV30 with TRBJ2-1; D uncertain. Trimming took off 0 bases at V and 11 bases at J, with 14 bases between the two ends. The V gene's germline CDR1 is GTSNPN and CDR2 SVGIG (reference sequence). The CDR3 sequence is 13 residues long.

By sample fraction, this clone is medium-sized (0.01 to 0.1%). V is TRBV11-1 and J is TRBJ2-2; 7 bases align to TRBD2. J gave up 1 base and V 1 base, and 3 bases lay outside the gene matches. The germline gives CDR1 SGHAT, CDR2 FQDESV (reference sequence). The CDR3 length is 16 residues. The CDR3 bases are TGTGCCAGCAGCTTAGGGACTAGTTTGAACACCGGGGAGCTGTTTTTT. Its translation is CASSLGTSLNTGELFF.

This clone is medium-sized (0.01 to 0.1%) in the sample. This chain connects TRBV29-1 to TRBJ2-7; TRBD1 agrees at 10 bases. The V and J ends lost 4 bases and 3 bases, in that order; junction bases with no gene match: 3. This CDR3 has 13 amino acids. CDR1 is SQVTM, CDR2 ANQGSEA, per germline. The CDR3 DNA is TGCAGCGTTGTGGGACAGGGGAGCTACGAGCAGTACTTC. Protein: CSVVGQGSYEQYF.

V gene TRBV24-1 combines with J gene TRBJ1-2, with D unresolved. The CDR3 is 11 amino acids. Trimming stripped 5 bases from V and 9 bases from J, with 9 bases between. Germline CDR1 and CDR2: KGHDR and SFDVKD. CDR3 in DNA: TGTGCCACCAGTGGAGGGCTGAGCTACACCTTC. Translating it yields CATSGGLSYTF.

This clone is deemed medium-sized (0.01 to 0.1%). This rearrangement joins TRBV6-1 to TRBJ2-3; D perhaps matches TRBD2 (5 bases). From germline, CDR1 is MNHNS and CDR2 SASEGT. This CDR3 spans 16 amino acids. The ends were cut back, 3 bases at V and 2 bases at J, with 15 bases in the middle. CDR3 protein: CASSDLPAATTDTQYF. The CDR3 DNA is TGTGCCAGCAGTGATCTCCCAGCGGCTACCACAGATACGCAGTATTTT.

This clone came up many times. This CDR3 is also generated by other DNA sequences in the sample. The chain has TRBV5-1 and TRBJ2-1; 8 nucleotides align to TRBD1. V lost 0 bases and J lost 8; bases outside the gene matches: 7. Germline assignment: CDR1 SGHRS and CDR2 YFSETQ. The length of the CDR3 is 15 residues. The DNA of the CDR3 is TGCGCCAGCAGCTTGGAGGGCAGGGGGCAGGATGAGCAGTTCTTC. Translation: CASSLEGRGQDEQFF.

This clone has just a few counts. The junction differs from germline at one of its ends, possibly a read error. This chain uses TRBV6-2 or TRBV6-3 with TRBJ1-3, with TRBD1 as a possible D gene (5 bases). This CDR3 contains 16 residues. CDR1 is MNHEY, CDR2 SVGEGT, per germline. The CDR3 DNA sequence: TGTGCCAGCATTTACAATGCAGGGCTTCAATTAAACACCATATATTTT. As protein: CASIYNAGLQLNTIYF.